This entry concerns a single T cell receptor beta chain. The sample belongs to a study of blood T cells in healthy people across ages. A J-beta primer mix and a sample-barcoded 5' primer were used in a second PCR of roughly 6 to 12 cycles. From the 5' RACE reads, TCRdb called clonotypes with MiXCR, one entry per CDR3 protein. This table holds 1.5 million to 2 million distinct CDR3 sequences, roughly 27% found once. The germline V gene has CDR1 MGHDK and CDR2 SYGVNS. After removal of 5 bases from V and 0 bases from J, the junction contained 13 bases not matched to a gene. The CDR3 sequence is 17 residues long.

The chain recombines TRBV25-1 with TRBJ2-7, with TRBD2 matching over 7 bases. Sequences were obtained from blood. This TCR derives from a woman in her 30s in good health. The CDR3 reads CASSTRGSGGSSYEQYF. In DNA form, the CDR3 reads TGTGCCAGCAGTACCCGGGGTTCGGGGGGAAGCTCCTACGAGCAGTACTTC.